Below, one TCR beta chain is given with its context. What it binds is not known. Using constant-segment primers, 5'RACE produced TCR alpha and TCR beta cDNA libraries carrying sample barcodes and UMIs. TCRdb re-called the 5' RACE reads with MiXCR, one entry per CDR3 protein. Found here are about 390,000 distinct CDR3 sequences, about 17% of them singletons; the top ten hold 20% to 25%. These data are taken from a study of T-cell memory formation after mild COVID-19. Study details: There were largely donor-specific TCR clusters. Study-level results: Contracting clones localized mainly to CM and EM when CD4+ and mainly to EMRA when CD8+. Clones that contracted from day 15 to 85 were balanced CD4/CD8, while later expanders leaned CD4+.

Looked up from germline, CDR1 is MNHEY and CDR2 is SMNVEV (reference sequence). The CDR3 has 14 residues. V lost 5 bases to trimming and J lost 6 bases, with 17 bases between them. The source of this sequence is a young man who had mild COVID-19 (a few samples of this study predate the infection). Cell type and time point are not known. Specimen: PBMCs or a T cell subset sorted from them (not recorded which). J is TRBJ2-7 and V is TRBV27; no reliable D call. The DNA of the CDR3 is TGTGCCAGCAGTCCCCGGTCATCCTTGTCCGAGCAGTACTTC. Translating gives CASSPRSSLSEQYF.